These 14 T cell receptor beta chains came from one sample sequenced in a study of shared clonotypes between healthy human individuals. The table came from immunoSEQ multiplex PCR; TCRdb's copy has only in-frame clones and leaves some out. This sample has 2 million to 3 million clones, with approximately 90% found just once. Source material: naive CD4+ T cells sorted from blood. The subset denotes: CD45RA+ positively selected. The receptor source for this set is a man younger than 30 in good health.

As to this clone: Other DNA sequences in the same sample also yield this CDR3. The CDR3: CASSSAYEQYF. The CDR3 DNA is TGTGCCAGCAGTTCAGCCTACGAGCAGTACTTC. V gene TRBV7-2 combines with J gene TRBJ2-5; D uncertain. The assigned J gene may be wrong: the sequence end matches TRBJ2-7 better. From germline, CDR1 is SGHTA and CDR2 FQGNSA. This CDR3 contains 11 residues.

The chain combines TRBV7-9 with TRBJ2-1; TRBD2 agrees at 8 bases. CDR1 is SEHNR and CDR2 is FQNEAQ in the germline V gene (reference sequence). The trim removed 8 bases at V and 4 bases at J, leaving 10 bases unmatched. The CDR3 extends over 15 amino acids. The CDR3 DNA follows: TGTGCCAGCGTTAGGGGAGGCGGGAGGTACAATGAGCAGTTCTTC. It yields the protein CASVRGGGRYNEQFF.

To note about this clone: This CDR3 is also generated by other DNA sequences in the sample. The chain is built from TRBV2 and TRBJ2-7; no firm D call. The germline CDR1 and CDR2 sequences are SNHLY and FYNNEI. Deletions cut 2 bases from V and 4 bases from J, with 6 bases between. The CDR3 has 12 amino acids. CDR3 residues: CASSETRYEQYF. In nucleotides, the CDR3 is TGTGCCAGCAGTGAAACAAGATACGAGCAGTACTTC.

About this clone itself: Other nucleotide sequences from this sample produce the same CDR3. The rearrangement links TRBV7-6 to TRBJ2-5, with D maybe TRBD2 (6 bases). The CDR3 extends over 14 amino acids. The germline V and J ends were trimmed by 0 bases and 4 bases, with 9 bases remaining between them. Germline loops: CDR1 SGHVS, CDR2 FNYEAQ. CDR3 DNA sequence: TGTGCCAGCAGCTTAGCCGGGGGAGGAGAGACCCAGTACTTC. Protein: CASSLAGGGETQYF.

As regards this clone: At the DNA level, this CDR3 is encoded by other sequences in the same sample as well. The chain is built from TRBV19 and TRBJ2-7; D gene unclear. Deletions cut 3 bases from V and 2 bases from J, with 8 bases between. Germline CDR1 is LNHDA and CDR2 is SQIVND (reference sequence). The CDR3 has 13 residues. CDR3 bases: TGTGCCAGTAGTATCGAGGTGACCTACGAGCAGTACTTC. Translated, it gives CASSIEVTYEQYF.

This chain joins TRBV7-6 and TRBJ2-5; D might be TRBD1 (5 bases). CDR3 length: 15 amino acids. Trimming left V 4 bases short and J 3 bases short, with 15 bases between. CDR1 and CDR2 from the germline V gene are SGHVS and FNYEAQ. CDR3 loop: CASSSRPGREETQYF. CDR3 in DNA: TGTGCCAGCAGCTCCCGTCCGGGCAGGGAAGAGACCCAGTACTTC.

With regard to this clone: At the DNA level, this CDR3 is encoded by other sequences in the same sample as well. The chain carries TRBV10-3 and TRBJ2-5; 7 bases line up with TRBD2. The CDR3 loop spans 13 amino acids. The germline CDR1 and CDR2 sequences are ENHRY and SYGVKD. V lost 4 bases, J lost 2 bases, and 1 base stayed unmatched. The CDR3 DNA follows: TGTGCCATCAGTGGGGGGGGACAAGAGACCCAGTACTTC. Protein product: CAISGGGQETQYF.

This clone occurred once. The rearrangement uses TRBV7-9 and TRBJ2-7; possible D gene TRBD2, 5 bases. The CDR3 covers 18 residues. Trimming cost V 5 bases and J 0 bases, with 23 bases left between them. The germline CDR1 and CDR2 sequences are SEHNR and FQNEAQ (reference sequence). The CDR3 DNA reads TGTGCCAGCAGCGGACCCGGGATTTACCCCATGGGCTCCTACGAGCAGTACTTC. Protein: CASSGPGIYPMGSYEQYF.

This chain uses TRBV5-4 with TRBJ2-7; 9 bases line up with TRBD2. CDR1 and CDR2 (germline): SGHNT, YYREEE (reference sequence). This CDR3 region has 17 residues. V was clipped by 0 bases and J by 1 base; unmatched bases: 8. The CDR3 sequence: CASSLALGAGGSYEQYF. CDR3 DNA: TGTGCCAGCAGCTTGGCCTTAGGGGCGGGAGGGTCCTACGAGCAGTACTTC.

The gene calls are TRBV25-1 and TRBJ1-1, with TRBD1 matching 10 bases. Trimming took 4 bases from V and 1 from J; bases not matched to a gene: 0. The CDR3 totals 14 residues. The germline V gene has CDR1 MGHDK and CDR2 SYGVNS. The CDR3 sequence: CASSGDRGNTEAFF. The CDR3 region has the DNA TGTGCCAGCAGTGGGGACAGGGGGAACACTGAAGCTTTCTTT.

This clone was observed once. The chain uses TRBV9 and TRBJ2-3; weak D call: TRBD2 (7 bases). The V gene's germline CDR1 is SGDLS and CDR2 YYNGEE. The V and J ends lost 0 bases and 4 bases respectively, with 15 bases between them. This CDR3 is built from 16 residues. The CDR3: CASSVVGGAIADTQYF. For the CDR3, the DNA is TGTGCCAGCAGCGTAGTAGGGGGGGCAATAGCAGATACGCAGTATTTT.

The chain carries TRBV10-2 and TRBJ2-3; D is possibly TRBD2 (5 bases). Germline V gene data show CDR1 as WSHSY and CDR2 as SAAADI. CDR3 length: 16 residues. V lost 7 bases, J lost 0 bases, and 17 bases lay in between. CDR3 sequence reads: CASTVEKRTSTDTQYF. CDR3 sequence (DNA): TGCGCCAGCACGGTCGAAAAGCGGACTAGCACAGATACGCAGTATTTT.

This sequence joins TRBV6-5 and TRBJ1-6; 8 bases agree with TRBD1. The ends lost 9 bases at V and 7 bases at J; junction bases unmatched: 5. Germline assignment: CDR1 MNHEY and CDR2 SVGAGI. The CDR3 runs 13 residues. The CDR3 nucleotides are TGTGCCAGTATGGACAGGGCAAATTCACCCCTCCACTTT. Residues: CASMDRANSPLHF.

This clone is a singleton in its sample. V and J are TRBV6-5 and TRBJ1-1; 9 bases are a match to TRBD1. The CDR3 loop spans 13 amino acids. Germline V gene lookup returns CDR1 MNHEY and CDR2 SVGAGI. V dropped 6 bases and J dropped 7; count of bases not matched to a gene: 6. Here the CDR3 reads CASSRGQGIEAFF. In DNA, the CDR3 is TGTGCCAGCAGCCGCGGACAGGGGATTGAAGCTTTCTTT.